Sequencing of this TCR beta chain was carried out in a study of radiation and T cells in renal cell carcinoma. V lost 7 bases and J lost 5; bases outside the gene matches: 5. The germline V gene encodes CDR1 MNHNY and CDR2 SVGAGI (reference sequence). The CDR3 extends over 13 amino acids. This clone was seen a single time. The data were produced by immunoSEQ multiplex PCR, yet TCRdb's version contains in-frame clones alone and is incomplete. Seen here are 100,000 to 150,000 clones, around 81% observed once, and the top ten hold roughly 6.2%. The time point: blood 2 weeks post-SBRT. Treatment specified: 15 Gy SBRT to primary tumor, nephrectomy 4 weeks later. After SBRT, blood was collected at 2 and 4 weeks, plus baseline.

Sequencing was performed on blood, taken from a patient whose treatment included radiotherapy and nephrectomy. This clonotype was sampled from a man aged 50 or older with renal cell carcinoma. The J gene is TRBJ1-5, the V gene TRBV6-6; 7 bases match TRBD1. CDR3 nucleotide sequence: TGTGCCAGCACCAGACAGGGCCATCAGCCCCAGCATTTT. Its translation is CASTRQGHQPQHF.